The present T cell receptor (beta chain) was sequenced within a study of cytomegalovirus exposure and HLA in healthy donors. Study-wide background: In terms of ancestry, the Caucasian-associated cluster contained more than 65% of the roughly 400 genotyped donors.

A remark on this clone: No antigen is known for it.

General observations from the study: In a later analysis, at a false discovery rate of 0.05, roughly 18,000 TCR beta sequences were associated with HLA alleles. A link between a missense DCLRE1C variant and TCR beta V- and J-gene trimming emerged from a later analysis.

With 60 Vbeta and 13 Jbeta primers, the PCR was carried out. Generated by immunoSEQ multiplex PCR, the TCRdb table keeps only in-frame clones and is missing some. The sample lists over 150,000 clones; about four fifths were seen once. The junction had 9 bases not matched to a gene; V was cut back by 3 bases and J by 4 bases. Germline V gene lookup returns CDR1 SGHTA and CDR2 FQGNSA. The length of the CDR3 is 16 residues. The rearrangement uses TRBV7-2 and TRBJ2-5, with 9 bases aligning to TRBD2. This receptor was obtained from a girl aged 5-17 years in good health and CMV-seropositive. Input material: PBMCs. The CDR3 DNA sequence: TGTGCCAGCAGCTTGATGGGCGGGGGGGTGGGAGAGACCCAGTACTTC. Translated: CASSLMGGGVGETQYF.